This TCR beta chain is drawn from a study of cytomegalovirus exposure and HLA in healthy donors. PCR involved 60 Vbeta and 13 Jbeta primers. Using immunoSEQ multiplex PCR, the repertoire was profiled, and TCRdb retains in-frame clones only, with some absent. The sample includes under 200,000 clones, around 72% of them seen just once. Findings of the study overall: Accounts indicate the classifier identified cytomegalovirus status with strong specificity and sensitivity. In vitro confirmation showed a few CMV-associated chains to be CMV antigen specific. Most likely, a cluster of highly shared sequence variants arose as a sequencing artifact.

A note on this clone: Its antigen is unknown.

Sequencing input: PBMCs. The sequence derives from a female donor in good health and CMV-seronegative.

The CDR3 region is CASTRTSGLREQYF. The DNA for the CDR3 is TGTGCCAGCACCCGGACTAGCGGCTTACGGGAGCAGTACTTC. V and J are TRBV28 and TRBJ2-7; 10 nucleotides align to TRBD2. The J segment lost 7 bases and the V segment lost 7 bases, leaving 10 bases of the junction unmatched. Germline CDR1 and CDR2: MDHEN and SYDVKM. This CDR3 has 14 amino acids. Full variable domain (remainder filled in from reference TRBV28 and TRBJ2-7): DVKVTQSSRYLVKRTGEKVFLECVQDMDHENMFWYRQDPGLGLRLIYFSYDVKMKEKGDIPEGYSVSREKKERFSLILESASTNQTSMYLCASTRTSGLREQYFGPGTRLTVT.